Following are 17 T cell receptor beta chains from one sample sequenced in a study of T cell responses to AZD1222 COVID-19 vaccine. The method was immunoSEQ multiplex PCR; TCRdb's version includes in-frame clones alone and lacks a portion of them. The table has roughly 200,000 clones, around 88% seen once. The sample was peripheral blood, taken on day 0 of AZD1222 vaccination. These receptors were obtained from an adult in good health.

The chain couples TRBV6-5 to TRBJ2-7, with D perhaps TRBD1 (6 bases). Germline V gives CDR1 MNHEY, CDR2 SVGAGI. Trimming removed 6 bases from V and 0 bases from J, with 6 bases in between. The CDR3 is made up of 12 amino acids. CDR3 loop: CASRGASYEQYF. In DNA form, the CDR3 reads TGTGCCAGCAGGGGGGCCTCCTACGAGCAGTACTTC.

This clone was recorded only once. The V gene is TRBV7-3, the J gene TRBJ1-5; D not resolved. The ends were cut back, 1 base at V and 7 bases at J, with 5 bases in the middle. Germline V CDR1 and CDR2: SGHTA, FQGTGA. This CDR3 comprises 12 residues. The CDR3 is CASSLIGQPQHF. For the CDR3, the DNA is TGTGCCAGCAGCTTAATTGGGCAGCCCCAGCATTTT.

The chain has TRBV2 and TRBJ2-7; D not resolved. Germline V lookup: CDR1 SNHLY, CDR2 FYNNEI. Trimming pared 3 bases from V and 0 bases from J, leaving 9 bases between. CDR3 length: 14 residues. The CDR3 DNA follows: TGTGCCAGCAGTGAGAGGCGCGTCTCCTACGAGCAGTACTTC. This gives the protein CASSERRVSYEQYF.

This chain connects TRBV5-5 to TRBJ2-7; 7 positions agree with TRBD1. With V trimmed by 3 bases and J by 5 bases, 8 bases remained unmatched. The CDR3 spans 14 residues. In germline, CDR1 is SGHKS, CDR2 YYEKEE (reference sequence). The CDR3 region is CASSYDRVLNEQYF. DNA for the CDR3: TGTGCCAGCAGCTACGACAGGGTTCTCAACGAGCAGTACTTC.

The rearrangement joins TRBV29-1 to TRBJ2-7; 7 positions match TRBD1. J lost 0 bases, V lost 4 bases, and 12 bases had no gene match. Germline CDR1 is SQVTM and CDR2 is ANQGSEA. CDR3 length equals 16 residues. The CDR3 nucleotides are TGCAGCGTTGTATCCAGGGACAGCCGACCCTCCTACGAGCAGTACTTC. The encoded protein is CSVVSRDSRPSYEQYF.

The chain couples TRBV4-3 to TRBJ2-3; 13 positions agree with TRBD2. This CDR3 spans 16 amino acids. The germline V gene encodes CDR1 LGHNA and CDR2 YSLEER. Trimming cost V 0 bases and J 4 bases; bases outside gene matches: 1. The CDR3 spells CASSQELAGGPDTQYF. In DNA form, the CDR3 reads TGCGCCAGCAGCCAAGAACTAGCGGGGGGGCCAGATACGCAGTATTTT.

The genes are TRBV10-3 and TRBJ2-3; TRBD1 matches at 7 bases. The CDR3 has 14 residues. V lost 6 bases, J lost 0 bases, and 3 bases stayed unmatched. Germline loops: CDR1 ENHRY, CDR2 SYGVKD. CDR3 loop: CAIRGTASTDTQYF. The CDR3 DNA is TGTGCCATCAGGGGGACAGCCAGCACAGATACGCAGTATTTT.

The CDR3 here is CAWGTGSGTEAFF. CDR3 in DNA: TGTGCCTGGGGGACAGGGAGTGGCACTGAAGCTTTCTTT. J is TRBJ1-1 and V is TRBV30, with TRBD1 matching over 9 bases. The CDR3 extends over 13 amino acids. The V and J ends lost 5 bases and 4 bases, in that order; junction bases with no gene match: 5. CDR1 is GTSNPN and CDR2 is SVGIG in the germline V gene (reference sequence).

This rearrangement joins TRBV19 to TRBJ2-7; the match to TRBD1 covers 8 bases. V lost 4 bases, J lost 2 bases, and 1 base stayed unmatched. This CDR3 is built from 13 residues. Looked up from germline, CDR1 is LNHDA and CDR2 is SQIVND (reference sequence). CDR3: CASSKGQAYEQYF. DNA of the CDR3: TGTGCCAGTAGTAAGGGACAGGCCTACGAGCAGTACTTC.

The rearrangement uses TRBV3-1 (or the pseudogene TRBV3-2) and TRBJ2-5, with TRBD2 identical over 15 bases. The CDR3 runs to 17 residues. Germline V gene sequence: CDR1 LGHDT, CDR2 YNNKEL (reference sequence). Trimming took 4 bases from V and 5 from J; bases not matched to a gene: 8. The CDR3 coding sequence is TGTGCCAGCAGCCGGACTAGCGGGGGGGCCGGGGCGGAGACCCAGTACTTC. It translates to CASSRTSGGAGAETQYF.

The rearrangement uses TRBV28 and TRBJ1-1; D call uncertain. Trimming removed 3 bases from V and 1 base from J, with 18 bases in between. The germline CDR1 and CDR2 sequences are MDHEN and SYDVKM. This CDR3 contains 17 residues. CDR3 sequence reads: CASSLQEGKRRNTEAFF. DNA of the CDR3: TGTGCCAGCAGTTTGCAAGAGGGTAAGAGAAGGAACACTGAAGCTTTCTTT.

This chain connects TRBV5-1 to TRBJ1-3; perhaps TRBD1 as D (6 bases). The CDR3 runs 15 residues. Germline assignment: CDR1 SGHRS and CDR2 YFSETQ. V was trimmed by 1 base and J by 0 bases, leaving 8 bases between them. CDR3 sequence (DNA): TGCGCCAGCAGCTTGAGGGGGGTCTCTGGAAACACCATATATTTT. It yields the protein CASSLRGVSGNTIYF.

V is TRBV11-2 and J is TRBJ1-5, with 8 bases aligning to TRBD1. This CDR3 spans 15 amino acids. V shed 5 bases, J shed 5 bases, and the junction held 8 bases outside the gene matches. Germline V gives CDR1 SGHAT, CDR2 FQNNGV. CDR3 residues: CASSDGWGQDQPQHF. CDR3 nucleotides: TGTGCCAGCAGCGACGGATGGGGACAGGATCAGCCCCAGCATTTT.

The chain uses TRBV7-2 and TRBJ2-7; possibly TRBD2 for D (6 bases). The CDR3 has 18 residues. The germline V gene encodes CDR1 SGHTA and CDR2 FQGNSA. Deletions cut 3 bases from V and 0 bases from J, with 21 bases between. The CDR3 region is CASSLQRRWGTLSYEQYF. DNA of the CDR3: TGTGCCAGCAGCTTGCAGAGGCGATGGGGGACTCTCTCCTACGAGCAGTACTTC.

This rearrangement joins TRBV7-3 to TRBJ2-3; 7 nucleotides line up with TRBD1. The germline gives CDR1 SGHTA, CDR2 FQGTGA. This CDR3 contains 15 residues. Trimming cost V 4 bases and J 2 bases; bases outside gene matches: 6. The CDR3 reads CASSWTGTATDTQYF. As DNA, the CDR3 is TGTGCCAGCAGCTGGACCGGGACAGCCACAGATACGCAGTATTTT.

The gene calls are TRBV30 and TRBJ2-7; 8 positions match TRBD1. V lost 3 bases, J lost 2 bases, and 6 bases stayed unmatched. Germline CDR1 and CDR2: GTSNPN and SVGIG (reference sequence). This CDR3 spans 14 amino acids. CDR3 protein: CAWSLGQGTYEQYF. The CDR3 nucleotides are TGTGCCTGGAGCCTAGGACAGGGTACCTACGAGCAGTACTTC.

This rearrangement joins TRBV19 to TRBJ2-1; weak D call: TRBD2 (5 bases). The V end was cut by 4 bases, the J end by 2 bases, with 15 bases between. The CDR3 is made up of 16 amino acids. The germline V gene encodes CDR1 LNHDA and CDR2 SQIVND (reference sequence). The CDR3 DNA reads TGTGCCAGTAGTACTCAAGGCGGGTGGACCTACAATGAGCAGTTCTTC. This gives the protein CASSTQGGWTYNEQFF.